A selection of T cell receptor beta chains follows, all from one sample in a study of blood T cells in healthy people across ages. TCRdb re-called the 5' RACE reads with MiXCR, one entry per CDR3 protein. The sample includes 650,000 to 800,000 distinct CDR3 sequences, around 43% seen only once; the top ten take nearly 20%. Sequenced: blood. The receptors here all came from a man in his 60s in good health. The CDR3 runs from the conserved cysteine through the conserved F or W. The D gene is left open where the match is weak. Part of the rows lack a size; the others show once, few, many or a class for expanded clones.

size | J | D | V | DNA | CDR3
NA | TRBJ1-5 | NA | TRBV7-9 | TGTGCCTCCGCGGGGTCCGGCAATCAGCCCCAGCATTTT | CASAGSGNQPQHF
few | TRBJ2-1 | TRBD2 | TRBV9 | TGTGCCAGCAGCGTATTGGCTAGCGGGGTGGATGAGCAGTTCTTC | CASSVLASGVDEQFF
NA | TRBJ2-1 | TRBD2 | TRBV7-3 | TGTGCCAGCAGCTTAACGGCACTAGCGGGGTACAATGAGCAGTTCTTC | CASSLTALAGYNEQFF
NA | TRBJ2-7 | TRBD1 | TRBV12-3/TRBV12-4 | TGTGCCAGCAACCCTGGGACAGAGACCTACGAGCAGTACTTC | CASNPGTETYEQYF
few | TRBJ1-6 | TRBD1 | TRBV4-3 | TGCGCCAGCAGCCAAGATTTGGACAGGGGGCATGTTTTCTATAATTCACCCCTCCACTTT | CASSQDLDRGHVFYNSPLHF
NA | TRBJ1-6 | NA | TRBV20-1 | TGCAGTAAAAGCGAGACCGACCGGGATTCACCCCTCCACTTT | CSKSETDRDSPLHF
NA | TRBJ2-1 | TRBD2 | TRBV11-3 | TGTGCCAGCAGCTCCGGATCGGGGACTAGCGGTGTTGAGCAGTTCTTC | CASSSGSGTSGVEQFF
NA | TRBJ2-7 | NA | TRBV9 | TGTGCCAGCAGCGTAGGACCGAACTCCTACGAGCAGTACTTC | CASSVGPNSYEQYF
few | TRBJ2-5 | TRBD2 | TRBV7-2 | TGTGCCAGCAGCCCACTCGTGGGACTAGCGGGGGGGCAAGAGACCCAGTACTTC | CASSPLVGLAGGQETQYF
NA | TRBJ1-2 | NA | TRBV20-1 | TGCAGTGCTAGAGAAGGTGGGGGCTATGGCTACACCTTC | CSAREGGGYGYTF
NA | TRBJ2-5 | NA | TRBV5-1 | TGCGCCAGCACCCTAGGGGCGGCAGGGAAAGAGACCCAGTACTTC | CASTLGAAGKETQYF
once | TRBJ1-1 | NA | TRBV3-1 | TGTGCCAGTAGTACTAGGGGGAGCCTTGAAGCTTTCTTT | CASSTRGSLEAFF
few | TRBJ2-7 | NA | TRBV5-5 | TGTGCCAGCAGCTTGGGGACAAGCGGGCAGTACTTC | CASSLGTSGQYF
NA | TRBJ1-5 | NA | TRBV6-5 | TGTGCCAGCAGTTACCTGCGAGGGGGAAGGCCCCAGCATTTT | CASSYLRGGRPQHF
NA | TRBJ1-2 | TRBD1 | TRBV5-1 | TGCGCCAGCAGCGTGGCCGGGACAGAAAACTATGGCTACACCTTC | CASSVAGTENYGYTF
NA | TRBJ2-1 | NA | TRBV20-1 | TGCAGTGCTAGAGATCCCACGGGGGTTATCCATGAGCAGTTCTTC | CSARDPTGVIHEQFF
few | TRBJ2-5 | TRBD2 | TRBV12-3/TRBV12-4 | TGTGCCAGCAGCCTGGGACTAGCTCCCGAGACCCAGTACTTC | CASSLGLAPETQYF
NA | TRBJ2-2 | NA | TRBV2 | TGTGCCAGCAGTGAAATGGGGGCGAACACCGGGGAGCTGTTTTTT | CASSEMGANTGELFF